One and the same sample provided the 2 T cell receptor beta chains below, sequenced in a study of blood T cells in healthy people across ages. A second PCR of about 7 to 11 cycles used a sample-barcoded 5' primer and a J-beta primer mix. TCRdb called the 5' RACE reads again in MiXCR, with one record for every CDR3 protein. The table includes 650,000 to 900,000 distinct CDR3 sequences, about 59% detected once. The sample comprised blood. The receptors shown here come from a man between 25 and 39 years old in good health.

The chain uses TRBV12-3 or TRBV12-4 and TRBJ2-4, with D possibly matching TRBD2 (5 bases). The ends were cut back, 5 bases at V and 13 bases at J, with 24 bases in the middle. This CDR3 has 15 residues. CDR3 bases: TGTGCCAGCAGTATTTACGGGGTCAAGTCGGGTGAGCAGTACTTC. Its protein is CASSIYGVKSGEQYF.

This CDR3 is CASRHRDRDYNEQFF. CDR3 bases: TGTGCCAGCAGACACCGGGACAGGGATTACAATGAGCAGTTCTTC. This sequence joins TRBV28 and TRBJ2-1, with TRBD1 matching 9 bases. CDR1 is MDHEN and CDR2 is SYDVKM in the germline V gene. V gave up 6 bases and J gave up 4 bases; unmatched junction bases: 7. The CDR3 loop spans 15 amino acids.